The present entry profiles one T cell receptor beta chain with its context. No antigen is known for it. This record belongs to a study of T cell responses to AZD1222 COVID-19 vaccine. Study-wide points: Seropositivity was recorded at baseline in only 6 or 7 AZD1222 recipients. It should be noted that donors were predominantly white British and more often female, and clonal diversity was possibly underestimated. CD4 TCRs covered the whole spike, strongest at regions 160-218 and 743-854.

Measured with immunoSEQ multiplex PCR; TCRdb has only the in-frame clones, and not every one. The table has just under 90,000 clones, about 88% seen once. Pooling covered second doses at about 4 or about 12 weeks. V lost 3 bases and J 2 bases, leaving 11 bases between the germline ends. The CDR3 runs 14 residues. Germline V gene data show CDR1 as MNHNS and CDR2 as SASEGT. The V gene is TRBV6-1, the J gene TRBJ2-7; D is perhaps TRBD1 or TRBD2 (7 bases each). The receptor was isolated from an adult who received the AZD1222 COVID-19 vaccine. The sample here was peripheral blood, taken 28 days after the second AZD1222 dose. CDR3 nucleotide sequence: TGTGCCAGCAGTGACCAGGGGGGGGCCTACGAGCAGTACTTC. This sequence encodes CASSDQGGAYEQYF.